One sample yielded the 21 T cell receptor beta chains listed below, sequenced in a study of T-cell reconstitution after alpha-beta-depleted transplantation in children. As it was prepared, the TCRbeta library received unique molecular identifiers. TCRdb independently ran MiXCR on the PCR reads; one entry per CDR3 protein. The sample consists of roughly 180,000 distinct CDR3 sequences, around 10% of them appearing once. The source material was PBMCs, sampled before TCRalphabeta/CD19-depleted stem cell transplant. The receptors here all came from a boy younger than 10 with acute myeloid leukemia, due to receive a stem cell transplant.

V gene TRBV11-1 combines with J gene TRBJ2-7, with D possibly being TRBD2 (5 bases). The CDR3 extends over 13 amino acids. Germline V lookup: CDR1 SGHAT, CDR2 FQDESV (reference sequence). V dropped 1 base and J dropped 5 bases, with 9 bases sitting between them. The CDR3 DNA sequence: TGTGCCAGCAGCTTAGGGCAGGAGGACGAGCAGTACGTC. It is translated as CASSLGQEDEQYV.

Many counts were recorded for this clonotype. J is TRBJ2-7 and V is TRBV5-5, with D perhaps matching TRBD2 (5 bases). V lost 0 bases, J lost 6 bases, and 16 bases lay in between. Germline CDR1 SGHKS, CDR2 YYEKEE (reference sequence). The CDR3 length is 15 residues. The CDR3 DNA is TGTGCCAGCAGCTTGGCCGTACACCGGAGGTCCGAGCAGTACTTC. Amino acids: CASSLAVHRRSEQYF.

The chain employs TRBV18 and TRBJ2-5; maybe TRBD2 (5 bases). The CDR3 has 14 amino acids. V lost 2 bases and J 3 bases, leaving 10 bases between the germline ends. The germline gives CDR1 KGHSH, CDR2 LQKENI. The CDR3 DNA sequence: TGTGCCAGCTCACCAGAGGGAGTAGAAGAGACCCAGTACTTC. Amino acid sequence: CASSPEGVEETQYF.

In its sample, this clonotype was seen many times. The genes are TRBV15 and TRBJ2-1, with 7 bases that match TRBD2. The CDR3 extends over 16 amino acids. Germline V gene sequence: CDR1 LNHNV, CDR2 YYDKDF (reference sequence). Trimming cost V 0 bases and J 4 bases; bases outside gene matches: 6. The CDR3 reads CATSREGLAEYNEQFF. CDR3 nucleotides: TGTGCCACCAGCAGAGAGGGGCTAGCGGAGTACAATGAGCAGTTCTTC.

The sample holds many counts of this clonotype. V is TRBV20-1 and J is TRBJ1-5; D call uncertain. Per germline, CDR1 DFQATT and CDR2 SNEGSKA (reference sequence). CDR3 size: 12 residues. Trimming left V 3 bases short and J 5 bases short, with 8 bases between. CDR3 residues: CSASPDDQPQHF. Written as DNA, the CDR3 is TGCAGTGCTAGTCCAGATGATCAGCCCCAGCATTTT.

This clonotype was seen a few times. The chain recombines TRBV6-2 or TRBV6-3 with TRBJ1-5; unclear D gene. The CDR3 is 16 amino acids. Germline CDR1 is MNHEY and CDR2 is SVGEGT. V was pared by 6 bases and J by 0 bases, with 15 bases between. The CDR3 region is CASSRGPPDSNQPQHF. The CDR3 bases are TGTGCCAGCAGCCGTGGGCCCCCGGATAGCAATCAGCCCCAGCATTTT.

This clonotype came up many times. The rearrangement uses TRBV27 and TRBJ2-3; no reliable D call. The CDR3 totals 14 residues. V gave up 10 bases and J gave up 2 bases, with 16 bases separating them. The germline V gene has CDR1 MNHEY and CDR2 SMNVEV (reference sequence). CDR3 nucleotides: TGTGCCACCAAGGCGGCCAGATCCACAGATACGCAGTATTTT. This translates into CATKAARSTDTQYF.

This clonotype has at least ten counts. The V and J genes are TRBV27 and TRBJ2-4; TRBD2 agrees at 11 bases. CDR3 length equals 18 residues. Germline V gene data show CDR1 as MNHEY and CDR2 as SMNVEV (reference sequence). The V and J ends lost 6 bases and 7 bases, in that order; junction bases with no gene match: 17. The CDR3 here is CASSLPLTSGIGMNIQYF. CDR3 nucleotides: TGTGCCAGCAGCCTTCCCCTGACTAGCGGGATTGGGATGAACATTCAGTACTTC.

This clonotype appeared many times. The V call is TRBV12-3 or TRBV12-4, the J call TRBJ1-2; D uncertain. Trimming removed 8 bases from V and 2 bases from J, with 6 bases in between. The CDR3 consists of 11 residues. The CDR3 region has the DNA TGTGCCAGCGCAGAGAACTATGGCTACACCTTC. This sequence encodes CASAENYGYTF.

Concerning this clonotype itself: A much bigger clone sits one base away, suggesting this may be a read error. The rearrangement joins TRBV4-1 to TRBJ2-2, with D possibly matching TRBD1 (5 bases). CDR1 is MGHRA, CDR2 YSYEKL, per germline. The CDR3 covers 14 residues. V was clipped by 4 bases and J by 6 bases, with 12 bases between them. DNA of the CDR3: TGCGCCAGCAGCCCCAGCGTGGGGCCCGGGGAGCTGTTTTTT. It translates to CASSPSVGPGELFF.

There are many counts of this clonotype. V is TRBV5-1 and J is TRBJ1-5; D not resolved. The germline gives CDR1 SGHRS, CDR2 YFSETQ. The CDR3 length is 13 residues. V was trimmed by 5 bases and J by 4 bases, leaving 10 bases between them. The CDR3 DNA reads TGCGCCAGCAGTCGGGATTATAATCAGCCCCAGCATTTT. Amino acids: CASSRDYNQPQHF. The full variable domain, completed using reference TRBV5-1 and TRBJ1-5, is KAGVTQTPRYLIKTRGQQVTLSCSPISGHRSVSWYQQTPGQGLQFLFEYFSETQRNKGNFPGRFSGRQFSNSRSEMNVSTLELGDSALYLCASSRDYNQPQHFGDGTRLSIL.

This clonotype was recorded many times. The rearrangement links TRBV7-2 to TRBJ2-5; tentatively, D is TRBD1 (6 bases). Looked up from germline, CDR1 is SGHTA and CDR2 is FQGNSA. This CDR3 contains 16 residues. Trimming shortened V by 1 base and J by 1 base, and 13 bases separated the two germline ends. The CDR3 DNA is TGTGCCAGCAGCTTAGGCCGCGCAGGGGCCCAAGAGACCCAGTACTTC. Protein: CASSLGRAGAQETQYF. The full variable domain, completed using reference TRBV7-2 and TRBJ2-5, is GAGVSQSPSNKVTEKGKDVELRCDPISGHTALYWYRQSLGQGLEFLIYFQGNSAPDKSGLPSDRFSAERTGGSVSTLTIQRTQQEDSAVYLCASSLGRAGAQETQYFGPGTRLLVL.

In its sample, this clonotype was seen many times. The rearrangement uses TRBV20-1 and TRBJ2-3; D may match TRBD1 or TRBD2 (5 bases each). The V end lost 5 bases, the J end lost 2 bases, and 14 bases lay between the germline ends. The germline V gene encodes CDR1 DFQATT and CDR2 SNEGSKA (reference sequence). This CDR3 comprises 14 residues. CDR3 nucleotides: TGCAGTGCTTGGGACGGGACCGCCACAGATACGCAGTATTTT. Amino acid sequence: CSAWDGTATDTQYF.

The sample holds many counts of this clonotype. The V call is TRBV10-1, the J call TRBJ2-2; a possible D gene is TRBD1 (5 bases). The V gene's germline CDR1 is WNHNN and CDR2 SYGVQD (reference sequence). V was shortened by 6 bases and J by 4 bases, with 9 bases between the two germline ends. The CDR3 is 13 amino acids. CDR3 sequence: CASSGHLTGELFF. The DNA of the CDR3 is TGCGCCAGCAGCGGACACCTCACCGGGGAGCTGTTTTTT.

This clonotype occurred many times. The chain joins TRBV27 to TRBJ1-1; D gene unclear. Trimming removed 6 bases at V and 0 bases at J, with 14 bases between. CDR1 MNHEY and CDR2 SMNVEV come from the germline V gene (reference sequence). The CDR3 contains 15 residues. CDR3 residues: CASRRVRQMNTEAFF. The DNA for the CDR3 is TGTGCCAGCAGACGGGTCAGGCAGATGAACACTGAAGCTTTCTTT.

This clonotype was recorded many times. The rearrangement joins TRBV3-1 to TRBJ2-7, with 8 bases that match TRBD2. This CDR3 has 13 amino acids. Germline V gives CDR1 LGHDT, CDR2 YNNKEL (reference sequence). V dropped 8 bases and J dropped 6; count of bases not matched to a gene: 9. CDR3 sequence: CASGAGGVFEQYF. The DNA of the CDR3 is TGTGCCAGCGGGGCGGGAGGCGTCTTCGAGCAGTACTTC.

CDR3 nucleotides: TGCAGTGCGGACCGGGATACATCCTATGGCTACACCTTC. Translation: CSADRDTSYGYTF. The rearrangement uses TRBV20-1 and TRBJ1-2, with D uncertain. The V gene's germline CDR1 is DFQATT and CDR2 SNEGSKA (reference sequence). V lost 6 bases to trimming and J lost 4 bases, with 15 bases between them. The CDR3 spans 13 residues.

This clonotype was detected ten times or more. The chain employs TRBV11-1 and TRBJ2-1; tentatively, D is TRBD2 (5 bases). The V gene's germline CDR1 is SGHAT and CDR2 FQDESV (reference sequence). The CDR3 contains 15 residues. The V and J ends lost 4 bases and 8 bases respectively, with 18 bases between them. This chain's CDR3 is CASSSPEVSGDEQFF. In nucleotides, the CDR3 is TGTGCCAGCAGCTCCCCGGAGGTTTCCGGGGATGAGCAGTTCTTC.

Points on this clonotype: A read error may explain this, as a much larger clone is one base away. V usage is TRBV25-1 and J usage is TRBJ1-5; 10 bases line up with TRBD1. The V gene's germline CDR1 is MGHDK and CDR2 SYGVNS. The CDR3 is made up of 13 amino acids. The CDR3 loop is CASSATGGQPLHF. DNA for the CDR3: TGTGCCAGCAGTGCGACAGGGGGCCAGCCCCTGCATTTT.

This clonotype was counted many times. The chain uses TRBV4-2 and TRBJ2-2; D not certain. This CDR3 contains 15 residues. Deletions cut 0 bases from V and 0 bases from J, with 5 bases between. CDR1 and CDR2 (germline): LGHNA, YNFKEQ. The CDR3 DNA reads TGTGCCAGCAGCCAAGATCCAGCGAACACCGGGGAGCTGTTTTTT. This encodes CASSQDPANTGELFF.

This clonotype was seen repeatedly, ten times or more. The chain carries TRBV7-9 and TRBJ2-1, with D perhaps TRBD1 or TRBD2 (5 bases each). Trimming took 8 bases from V and 3 from J, leaving 17 bases between them. The CDR3 contains 15 residues. Germline lookup yields CDR1 SEHNR and CDR2 FQNEAQ (reference sequence). CDR3 DNA sequence: TGTGCCAGCGGGGCGGAGGCAACGATCTACAATGAGCAGTTCTTC. Its protein is CASGAEATIYNEQFF.